What follows is one T cell receptor (beta chain) and its context. These data originate in a study of blood T cell repertoires in COVID-19. Study overall: From T cells, B-cell-depleted T cells, or PBMCs came the material, which was cDNA or gDNA.

Produced via immunoSEQ multiplex PCR; TCRdb's table is partial and in-frame only. The sample carries roughly 150,000 clones, around 82% recorded once. Participants, roughly 18 to 90 years old, spanned around 25 US areas. Cohorts were based on clinical histories the participants reported. Cohort 3 donors counted as recovered after two negative PCRs, clearance, or resolved symptoms. The germline CDR1 and CDR2 sequences are SGDLS and YYNGEE. The trim removed 0 bases at V and 9 bases at J, leaving 4 bases unmatched. The CDR3 is 14 residues long. The receptor's source is a man aged 55 to 69 who had recovered from COVID-19. Sequencing was done on a sample of PBMCs or T cells enriched from blood (not recorded which). This chain joins TRBV9 and TRBJ2-1; 9 positions match TRBD2. CDR3 loop: CASSVVAGGVEQFF. CDR3 sequence (DNA): TGTGCCAGCAGCGTAGTTGCGGGAGGGGTTGAGCAGTTCTTC.